This T cell receptor (beta chain) was retrieved from a study of blood T cell repertoires in COVID-19. The overall study: There were acute and convalescent COVID-19 samples, and they came from the United States, Italy and Spain. Sources were T cells, B-cell-depleted T cells, or PBMCs; the material itself was cDNA or gDNA.

The CDR3 runs 13 residues. Germline loops: CDR1 WSHSY, CDR2 SAAADI. Trimming took 6 bases from V and 7 from J, leaving 13 bases between them. Sequencing was performed with immunoSEQ multiplex PCR; in TCRdb, only in-frame clones are kept and a portion is missing. The repertoire includes about 210,000 clones, 80% to 90% of them detected once, and around 0.7% sits in the top ten. What was sequenced was peripheral blood. The genes are TRBV10-2 and TRBJ2-1; TRBD1 might be the D (6 bases). The sequence came from a man in his forties with acute or convalescent COVID-19. The CDR3 region is CASRSTGLNEQFF. DNA of the CDR3: TGCGCCAGCAGATCAACAGGGTTAAATGAGCAGTTCTTC.